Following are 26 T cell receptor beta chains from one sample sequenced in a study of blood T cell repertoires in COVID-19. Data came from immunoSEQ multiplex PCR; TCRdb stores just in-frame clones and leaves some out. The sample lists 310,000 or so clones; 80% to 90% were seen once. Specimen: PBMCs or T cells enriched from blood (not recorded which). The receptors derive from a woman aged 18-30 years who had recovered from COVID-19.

The CDR3 is CASSVEPRTGRTYTGELFF. The CDR3 DNA reads TGTGCCAGCAGCGTAGAACCAAGGACAGGGCGTACCTACACCGGGGAGCTGTTTTTT. The V and J genes are TRBV9 and TRBJ2-2, with 8 bases matching TRBD1. Germline trimming cut 0 bases from V and 3 bases from J; bases unmatched to any gene: 13. The CDR3 consists of 19 residues. Germline loops: CDR1 SGDLS, CDR2 YYNGEE.

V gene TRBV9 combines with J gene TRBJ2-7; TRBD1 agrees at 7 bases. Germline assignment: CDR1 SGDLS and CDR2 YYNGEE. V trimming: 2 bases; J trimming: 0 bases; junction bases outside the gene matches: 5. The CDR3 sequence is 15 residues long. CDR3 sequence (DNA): TGTGCCAGCAGCGTGGGACAGCAGGCCTCCTACGAGCAGTACTTC. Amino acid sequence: CASSVGQQASYEQYF. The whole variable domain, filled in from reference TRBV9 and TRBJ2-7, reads DSGVTQTPKHLITATGQRVTLRCSPRSGDLSVYWYQQSLDQGLQFLIQYYNGEERAKGNILERFSAQQFPDLHSELNLSSLELGDSALYFCASSVGQQASYEQYFGPGTRLTVT.

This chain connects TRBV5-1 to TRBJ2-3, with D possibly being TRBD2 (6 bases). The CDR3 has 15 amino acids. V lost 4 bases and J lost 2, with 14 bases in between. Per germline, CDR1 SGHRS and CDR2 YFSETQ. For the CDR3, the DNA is TGCGCCAGCAGCCCCGGAGGGGTCGCCACAGATACGCAGTATTTT. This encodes CASSPGGVATDTQYF.

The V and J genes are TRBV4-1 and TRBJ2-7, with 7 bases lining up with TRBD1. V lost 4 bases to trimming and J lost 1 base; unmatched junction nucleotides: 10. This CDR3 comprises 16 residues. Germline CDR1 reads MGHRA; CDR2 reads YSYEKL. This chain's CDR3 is CASSRVVWDSSYEQYF. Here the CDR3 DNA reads TGCGCCAGCAGCCGGGTAGTTTGGGACAGTTCCTACGAGCAGTACTTC.

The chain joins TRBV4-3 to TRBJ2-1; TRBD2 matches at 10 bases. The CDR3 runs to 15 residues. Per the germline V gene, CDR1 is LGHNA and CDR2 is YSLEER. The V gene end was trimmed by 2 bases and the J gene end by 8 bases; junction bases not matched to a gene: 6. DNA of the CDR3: TGCGCCAGCAGCCAATCGGGACTAGCGATCGATGAGCAGTTCTTC. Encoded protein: CASSQSGLAIDEQFF.

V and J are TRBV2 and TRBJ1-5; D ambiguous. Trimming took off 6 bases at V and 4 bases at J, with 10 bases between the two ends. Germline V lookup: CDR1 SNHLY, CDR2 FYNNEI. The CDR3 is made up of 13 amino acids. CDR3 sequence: CASRARENQPQHF. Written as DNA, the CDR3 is TGTGCCAGCAGAGCCCGGGAAAATCAGCCCCAGCATTTT.

In DNA form, the CDR3 reads TGCGCCAGCAGCCAGGATGGGACAGGGAGTGGCTACACCTTC. This codes for CASSQDGTGSGYTF. V and J are TRBV4-3 and TRBJ1-2; the match to TRBD1 covers 9 bases. Germline lookup yields CDR1 LGHNA and CDR2 YSLEER. Unmatched junction bases numbered 6, after V lost 3 bases and J lost 7 bases. CDR3 size: 14 residues.

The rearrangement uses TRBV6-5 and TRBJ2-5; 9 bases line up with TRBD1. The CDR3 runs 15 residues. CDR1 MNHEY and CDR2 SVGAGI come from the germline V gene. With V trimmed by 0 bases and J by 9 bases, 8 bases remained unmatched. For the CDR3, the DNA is TGTGCCAGCAGTTACTCGCGGACAGGGGTAACTTCCCAGTACTTC. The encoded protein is CASSYSRTGVTSQYF.

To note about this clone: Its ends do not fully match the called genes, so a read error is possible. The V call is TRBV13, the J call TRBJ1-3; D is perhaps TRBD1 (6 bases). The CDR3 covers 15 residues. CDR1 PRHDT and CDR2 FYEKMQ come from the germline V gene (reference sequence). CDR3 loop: CASSLGGQGGNTIYF. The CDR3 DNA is TGTGCCAGCAGCCTAGGGGGGCAAGGTGGAAACACCATATATTTT.

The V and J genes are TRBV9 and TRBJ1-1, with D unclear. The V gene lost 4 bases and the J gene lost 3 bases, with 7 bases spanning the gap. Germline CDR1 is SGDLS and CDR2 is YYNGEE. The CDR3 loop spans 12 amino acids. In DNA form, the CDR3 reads TGTGCCAGCAGCCCTTTCGACACTGAAGCTTTCTTT. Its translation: CASSPFDTEAFF.

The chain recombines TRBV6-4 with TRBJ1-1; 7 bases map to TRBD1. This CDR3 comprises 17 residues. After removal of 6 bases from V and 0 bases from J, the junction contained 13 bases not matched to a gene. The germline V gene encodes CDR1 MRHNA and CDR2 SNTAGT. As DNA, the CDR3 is TGTGCCAGCAGAGAAGGGCCCCAGGGGGAGATGAACACTGAAGCTTTCTTT. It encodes CASREGPQGEMNTEAFF.

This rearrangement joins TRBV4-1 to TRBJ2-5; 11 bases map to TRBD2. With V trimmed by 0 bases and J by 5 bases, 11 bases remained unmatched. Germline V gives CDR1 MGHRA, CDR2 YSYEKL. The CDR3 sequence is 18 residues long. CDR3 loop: CASSQEIAGGPYVETQYF. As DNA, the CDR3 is TGCGCCAGCAGCCAAGAAATAGCGGGGGGGCCGTATGTGGAGACCCAGTACTTC.

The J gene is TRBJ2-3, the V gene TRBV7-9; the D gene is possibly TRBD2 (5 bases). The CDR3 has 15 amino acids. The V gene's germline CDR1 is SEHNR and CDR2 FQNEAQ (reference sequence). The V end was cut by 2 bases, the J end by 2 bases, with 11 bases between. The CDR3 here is CASSLRGSPTDTQYF. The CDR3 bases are TGTGCCAGCAGCTTAAGAGGGTCCCCCACAGATACGCAGTATTTT.

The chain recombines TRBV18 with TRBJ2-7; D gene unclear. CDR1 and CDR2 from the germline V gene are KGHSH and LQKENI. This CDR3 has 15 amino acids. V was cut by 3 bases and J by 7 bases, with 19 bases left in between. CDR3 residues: CASSPSLAVNPEQYF. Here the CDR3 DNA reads TGTGCCAGCTCACCCTCTTTGGCGGTCAACCCAGAGCAGTACTTC.

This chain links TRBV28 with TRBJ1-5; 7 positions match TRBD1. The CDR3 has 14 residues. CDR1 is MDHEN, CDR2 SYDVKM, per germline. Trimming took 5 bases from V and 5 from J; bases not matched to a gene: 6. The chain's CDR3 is CASSPAGGYQPQHF. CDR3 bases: TGTGCCAGCAGTCCTGCAGGGGGGTATCAGCCCCAGCATTTT.

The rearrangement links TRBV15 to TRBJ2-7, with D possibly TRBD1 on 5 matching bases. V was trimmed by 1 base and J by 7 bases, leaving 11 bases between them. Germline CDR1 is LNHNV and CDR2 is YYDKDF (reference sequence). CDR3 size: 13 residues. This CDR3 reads CATSRVGQGEQYF. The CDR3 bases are TGTGCCACCAGCAGAGTTGGGCAGGGAGAGCAGTACTTC. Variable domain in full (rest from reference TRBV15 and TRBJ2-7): DAMVIQNPRYQVTQFGKPVTLSCSQTLNHNVMYWYQQKSSQAPKLLFHYYDKDFNNEADTPDNFQSRRPNTSFCFLDIRSPGLGDTAMYLCATSRVGQGEQYFGPGTRLTVT.

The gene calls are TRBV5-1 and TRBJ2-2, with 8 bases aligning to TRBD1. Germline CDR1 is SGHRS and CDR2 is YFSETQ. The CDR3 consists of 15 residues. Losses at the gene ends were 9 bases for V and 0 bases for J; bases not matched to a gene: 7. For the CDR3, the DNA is TGCGCCACGGGCCCAGGGGGCTCGAACACCGGGGAGCTGTTTTTT. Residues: CATGPGGSNTGELFF.

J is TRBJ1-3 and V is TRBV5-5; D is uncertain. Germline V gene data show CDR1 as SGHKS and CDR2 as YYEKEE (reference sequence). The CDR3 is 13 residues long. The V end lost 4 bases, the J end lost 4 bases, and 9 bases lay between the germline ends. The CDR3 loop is CASSLSPGNTIYF. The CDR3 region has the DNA TGTGCCAGCAGCCTTAGCCCCGGAAACACCATATATTTT.

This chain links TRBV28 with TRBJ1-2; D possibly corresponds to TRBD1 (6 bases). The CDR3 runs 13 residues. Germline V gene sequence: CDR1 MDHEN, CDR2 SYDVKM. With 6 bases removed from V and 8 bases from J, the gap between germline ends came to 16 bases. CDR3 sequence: CASRPQGSGGYTF. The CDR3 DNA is TGTGCCAGCAGACCTCAGGGGTCGGGGGGCTACACCTTC.

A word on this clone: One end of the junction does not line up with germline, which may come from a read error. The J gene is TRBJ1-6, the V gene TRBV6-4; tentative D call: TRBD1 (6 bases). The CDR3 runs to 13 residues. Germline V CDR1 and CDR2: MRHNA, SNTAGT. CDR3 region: CVSSEQGNSPLHF. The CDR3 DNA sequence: TGTGTCAGCAGTGAACAGGGAAATTCACCCCTCCACTTT.

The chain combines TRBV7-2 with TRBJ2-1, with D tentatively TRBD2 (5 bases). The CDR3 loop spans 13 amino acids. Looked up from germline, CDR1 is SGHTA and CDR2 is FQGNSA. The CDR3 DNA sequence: TGTGCGACGTCCGGGGTCTCCTACAATGAGCAGTTCTTC. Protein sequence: CATSGVSYNEQFF.

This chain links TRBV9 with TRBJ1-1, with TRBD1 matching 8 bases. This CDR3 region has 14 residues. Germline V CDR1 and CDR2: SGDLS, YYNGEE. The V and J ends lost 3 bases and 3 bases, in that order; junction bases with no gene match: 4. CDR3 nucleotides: TGTGCCAGCAGCGCTGGACAGGGTCACACTGAAGCTTTCTTT. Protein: CASSAGQGHTEAFF.

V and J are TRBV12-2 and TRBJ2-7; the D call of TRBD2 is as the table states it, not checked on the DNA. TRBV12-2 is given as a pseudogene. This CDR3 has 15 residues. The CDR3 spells CASRLAQRRPYEQYF. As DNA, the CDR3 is TGTGCAAGTCGCTTAGCGCAGCGGAGGCCCTACGAGCAGTACTTC.

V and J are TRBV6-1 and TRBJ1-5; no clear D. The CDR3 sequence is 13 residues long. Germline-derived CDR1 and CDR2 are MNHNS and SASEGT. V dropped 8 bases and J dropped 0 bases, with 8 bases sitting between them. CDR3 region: CASCGYSNQPQHF. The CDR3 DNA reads TGTGCCAGCTGTGGCTATAGCAATCAGCCCCAGCATTTT.

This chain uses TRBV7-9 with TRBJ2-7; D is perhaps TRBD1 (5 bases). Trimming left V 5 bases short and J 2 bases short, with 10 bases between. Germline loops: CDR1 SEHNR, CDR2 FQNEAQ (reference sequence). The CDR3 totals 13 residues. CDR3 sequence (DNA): TGTGCCAGCAGCCCCAGGGCAGCCTACGAGCAGTACTTC. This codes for CASSPRAAYEQYF.

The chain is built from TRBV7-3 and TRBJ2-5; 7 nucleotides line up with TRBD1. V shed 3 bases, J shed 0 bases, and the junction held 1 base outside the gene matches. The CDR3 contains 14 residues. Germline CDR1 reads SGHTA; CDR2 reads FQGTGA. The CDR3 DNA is TGTGCCAGCAGCTTGGACAGGTACCAAGAGACCCAGTACTTC. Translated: CASSLDRYQETQYF.